Shown below are 31 T cell receptor beta chains from a single sample sequenced in a study of chemoradiotherapy in HPV16-positive cancers. The assay was immunoSEQ multiplex PCR, and TCRdb's table has in-frame clones only and misses some. Among 2,000 to 3,000 clones listed, 85% were seen once. Sequenced material: tumor tissue, taken from a patient who underwent chemoradiotherapy. These receptors were taken from a human donor with HPV-associated anogenital cancer.

The V call is TRBV2, the J call TRBJ2-2, with unresolved D. The CDR3 is 13 amino acids. V was clipped by 6 bases and J by 7 bases, with 12 bases between them. Germline CDR1 reads SNHLY; CDR2 reads FYNNEI. The CDR3 region has the DNA TGTGCCAGCAGCCGACTCCTGGACGGGGAGCTGTTTTTT. Encoded protein: CASSRLLDGELFF.

V and J are TRBV6-5 and TRBJ1-2; TRBD1 is a possible D gene (6 bases). Germline V CDR1 and CDR2: MNHEY, SVGAGI. The ends were cut back, 0 bases at V and 6 bases at J, with 14 bases in the middle. CDR3 size: 15 residues. The CDR3 spells CASSYSKDSFNGYTF. For the CDR3, the DNA is TGTGCCAGCAGTTACTCGAAGGACAGCTTTAATGGCTACACCTTC.

This chain links TRBV2 with TRBJ2-5; 10 positions match TRBD2. Germline assignment: CDR1 SNHLY and CDR2 FYNNEI. V lost 4 bases and J lost 1; bases outside the gene matches: 9. The CDR3 loop spans 17 amino acids. CDR3 sequence (DNA): TGTGCCAGCAGTGGGACTAGCGGCCTGGGGGGCCAAGAGACCCAGTACTTC. This sequence encodes CASSGTSGLGGQETQYF.

The chain links TRBV9 to TRBJ2-1; 9 bases line up with TRBD1. Per germline, CDR1 SGDLS and CDR2 YYNGEE. After removal of 3 bases from V and 7 bases from J, the junction contained 8 bases not matched to a gene. The CDR3 totals 15 residues. The CDR3 spells CASSARTGVGNEQFF. In DNA, the CDR3 is TGTGCCAGCAGCGCTAGGACAGGGGTAGGAAATGAGCAGTTCTTC.

The chain links TRBV11-2 to TRBJ1-4, with D tentatively TRBD1 (5 bases). V lost 5 bases and J lost 3, with 22 bases in between. The CDR3 spans 18 residues. Germline CDR1 SGHAT, CDR2 FQNNGV. CDR3 nucleotides: TGTGCCAGCAGCGGACGCAGGGATGCGAGGATGGCTAATGAAAAACTGTTTTTT. It specifies CASSGRRDARMANEKLFF.

The chain employs TRBV30 and TRBJ2-5; D is unclear. Germline values: CDR1 GTSNPN, CDR2 SVGIG (reference sequence). There are 11 residues in the CDR3. The V and J ends lost 3 bases and 5 bases respectively, with 7 bases between them. This chain's CDR3 is CAWRLGETQYF. The DNA of the CDR3 is TGTGCCTGGAGATTGGGCGAGACCCAGTACTTC.

This sequence joins TRBV6-6 and TRBJ2-4, with D possibly called TRBD1 or TRBD2 (6 bases each). CDR1 and CDR2 from the germline V gene are MNHNY and SVGAGI (reference sequence). Trimming left V 7 bases short and J 3 bases short, with 10 bases between. The CDR3 has 13 amino acids. The CDR3 bases are TGTGCCAGCAAGGGGGGCGTCAAAAACATTCAGTACTTC. Its translation is CASKGGVKNIQYF.

This chain uses TRBV10-3 with TRBJ2-3, with D uncertain. The V and J ends lost 6 bases and 0 bases respectively, with 10 bases between them. This CDR3 is built from 14 residues. Germline V gene data show CDR1 as ENHRY and CDR2 as SYGVKD. Here the CDR3 DNA reads TGTGCCATCAGGGGCGGTACTAGCACAGATACGCAGTATTTT. Translating it yields CAIRGGTSTDTQYF.

The J gene is TRBJ1-6, the V gene TRBV18; D unclear. CDR3 size: 15 residues. CDR1 and CDR2 (germline): KGHSH, LQKENI. Trimming left V 4 bases short and J 5 bases short, with 12 bases between. The CDR3 DNA is TGTGCCAGCTCACAGGGAGGGAGAGATAATTCACCCCTCCACTTT. Its translation is CASSQGGRDNSPLHF.

This chain links TRBV6-1 with TRBJ1-6; D call uncertain. V dropped 5 bases and J dropped 8 bases, with 13 bases sitting between them. Looked up from germline, CDR1 is MNHNS and CDR2 is SASEGT. This CDR3 has 14 residues. The CDR3 spells CASSRGLTDSPLHF. The DNA for the CDR3 is TGTGCCAGCAGTAGAGGACTTACAGATTCACCCCTCCACTTT.

The chain recombines TRBV18 with TRBJ2-2; TRBD2 agrees at 7 bases. The CDR3 length is 15 residues. Looked up from germline, CDR1 is KGHSH and CDR2 is LQKENI. With V trimmed by 3 bases and J by 1 base, 2 bases remained unmatched. DNA for the CDR3: TGTGCCAGCTCACCCGGACTAGGGAACACCGGGGAGCTGTTTTTT. This gives the protein CASSPGLGNTGELFF.

The J gene is TRBJ1-3, the V gene TRBV6-5; D is ambiguous. This CDR3 is built from 13 residues. Trimming left V 5 bases short and J 3 bases short, with 8 bases between. The germline CDR1 and CDR2 sequences are MNHEY and SVGAGI. The CDR3 sequence: CASSGDGGNTIYF. In nucleotides, the CDR3 is TGTGCCAGCAGTGGAGACGGTGGAAACACCATATATTTT.

The rearrangement joins TRBV9 to TRBJ2-3; no clear D gene. CDR1 is SGDLS and CDR2 is YYNGEE in the germline V gene. The V end was cut by 0 bases, the J end by 0 bases, with 14 bases between. The CDR3 is made up of 17 amino acids. CDR3 in DNA: TGTGCCAGCAGCGTAGCCCCATCCTTAGGGAGCACAGATACGCAGTATTTT. Translation gives CASSVAPSLGSTDTQYF.

V is TRBV6-1 and J is TRBJ2-7; unclear D gene. The CDR3 is made up of 15 amino acids. Deletions cut 1 base from V and 1 base from J, with 11 bases between. CDR1 and CDR2 from the germline V gene are MNHNS and SASEGT. The CDR3 region is CASSEGLYGSYEQYV. DNA for the CDR3: TGTGCCAGCAGTGAAGGCCTATATGGGTCCTACGAGCAGTACGTC.

This chain links TRBV6-1 with TRBJ1-6; TRBD1 matches at 10 bases. The V and J ends lost 3 bases and 9 bases, in that order; junction bases with no gene match: 2. Looked up from germline, CDR1 is MNHNS and CDR2 is SASEGT. The CDR3 is 14 residues long. DNA for the CDR3: TGTGCCAGCAGTGAGGGGACAGGGGTTTCACCCCTCCACTTT. Translation: CASSEGTGVSPLHF.

V gene TRBV29-1 combines with J gene TRBJ1-1; D uncertain. CDR3 size: 10 residues. Per the germline V gene, CDR1 is SQVTM and CDR2 is ANQGSEA. The ends were cut back, 3 bases at V and 6 bases at J, with 5 bases in the middle. The CDR3 nucleotides read TGCAGCGTTGATATGGCTGAAGCTTTCTTT. It yields the protein CSVDMAEAFF.

This clone has a handful of counts. V gene TRBV5-1 combines with J gene TRBJ1-1; 7 bases fit TRBD1. The CDR3 contains 15 residues. Germline-derived CDR1 and CDR2 are SGHRS and YFSETQ. V dropped 4 bases and J dropped 5; count of bases not matched to a gene: 11. Here the CDR3 reads CASSPPSTGRTEAFF. As DNA, the CDR3 is TGCGCCAGCAGCCCACCTTCGACAGGGCGGACTGAAGCTTTCTTT.

This sequence joins TRBV5-1 and TRBJ1-5; 7 nucleotides line up with TRBD1. The germline V gene encodes CDR1 SGHRS and CDR2 YFSETQ. CDR3 size: 17 residues. The junction had 13 bases not matched to a gene; V was cut back by 0 bases and J by 7 bases. CDR3 protein: CASSLGDSTGTGQPQHF. The DNA of the CDR3 is TGCGCCAGCAGCTTGGGGGATTCGACAGGGACTGGGCAGCCCCAGCATTTT.

The rearrangement links TRBV11-1 to TRBJ2-5; no reliable D call. The V end lost 5 bases, the J end lost 3 bases, and 16 bases lay between the germline ends. The CDR3 consists of 15 residues. CDR1 SGHAT and CDR2 FQDESV come from the germline V gene (reference sequence). The CDR3 DNA reads TGTGCCAGCAGCCCCGCAATGTCAACCAAAGAGACCCAGTACTTC. Translated: CASSPAMSTKETQYF.

Here the CDR3 DNA reads TGTGCCTGGAGTGTACGCGACAGGGGGAAGGAAGAGACCCAGTACTTC. Translating gives CAWSVRDRGKEETQYF. The chain couples TRBV30 to TRBJ2-5; 9 nucleotides align to TRBD1. The V and J ends lost 0 bases and 3 bases, in that order; junction bases with no gene match: 8. The CDR3 extends over 16 amino acids. The germline gives CDR1 GTSNPN, CDR2 SVGIG (reference sequence).

The chain employs TRBV18 and TRBJ1-1, with 9 positions matching TRBD1. The CDR3 runs 16 residues. V lost 4 bases to trimming and J lost 3 bases; unmatched junction nucleotides: 9. Per the germline V gene, CDR1 is KGHSH and CDR2 is LQKENI. The CDR3 here is CASSRSGTGMDTEAFF. DNA for the CDR3: TGTGCCAGCTCACGATCCGGGACAGGGATGGACACTGAAGCTTTCTTT.

This clone showed up just once. The genes are TRBV13 and TRBJ1-1, with a tentative D call TRBD1 (5 bases). CDR3 length equals 15 residues. The germline gives CDR1 PRHDT, CDR2 FYEKMQ (reference sequence). V shed 2 bases and J shed 5 bases, with 15 bases lying between them. In DNA, the CDR3 is TGTGCCAGCAGCTTACAGGGCAGAAGTGGAACTGAAGCTTTCTTT. Its translation: CASSLQGRSGTEAFF. Drawing the rest from reference TRBV13 and TRBJ1-1, the complete variable domain is AAGVIQSPRHLIKEKRETATLKCYPIPRHDTVYWYQQGPGQDPQFLISFYEKMQSDKGSIPDRFSAQQFSDYHSELNMSSLELGDSALYFCASSLQGRSGTEAFFGQGTRLTVV.

The chain combines TRBV10-1 with TRBJ1-1, with D possibly being TRBD1 (5 bases). Trimming removed 9 bases from V and 5 bases from J, with 19 bases in between. Per the germline V gene, CDR1 is WNHNN and CDR2 is SYGVQD (reference sequence). The CDR3 runs to 14 residues. CDR3 DNA: TGCGCCAGGAGGGGAAAATGGCTGAGGACTGAAGCTTTCTTT. Amino acid sequence: CARRGKWLRTEAFF.

In its sample, this clone was seen once. The chain uses TRBV10-3 and TRBJ2-1; 9 nucleotides agree with TRBD2. V was clipped by 0 bases and J by 4 bases; unmatched bases: 7. The germline V gene has CDR1 ENHRY and CDR2 SYGVKD. This CDR3 comprises 17 residues. The CDR3, as DNA: TGTGCCATCAGTGAGTCGGCGGCTAGCGGGGATTACAATGAGCAGTTCTTC. It encodes CAISESAASGDYNEQFF.

The chain combines TRBV2 with TRBJ2-1, with 10 bases matching TRBD2. Germline CDR1 reads SNHLY; CDR2 reads FYNNEI. V was clipped by 4 bases and J by 7 bases; unmatched bases: 7. This CDR3 is built from 15 residues. CDR3 in amino acids: CASSAPSGRGNEQFF. In DNA form, the CDR3 reads TGTGCCAGCAGTGCACCCAGCGGGAGGGGTAATGAGCAGTTCTTC.

This clone was counted once. The chain carries TRBV5-6 and TRBJ2-3, with 9 bases lining up with TRBD1. This CDR3 contains 16 residues. V shed 4 bases and J 1 base; nucleotides not matched to a gene: 7. Germline values: CDR1 SGHDT, CDR2 YYEEEE. CDR3 region: CASSLIRDRGTDTQYF. CDR3 nucleotides: TGTGCCAGCAGCCTTATCCGGGACAGGGGCACAGATACGCAGTATTTT. The variable domain in full, completed from reference TRBV5-6 and TRBJ2-3, reads DAGVTQSPTHLIKTRGQQVTLRCSPKSGHDTVSWYQQALGQGPQFIFQYYEEEERQRGNFPDRFSGHQFPNYSSELNVNALLLGDSALYLCASSLIRDRGTDTQYFGPGTRLTVL.

J is TRBJ1-3 and V is TRBV19, with D possibly TRBD1 on 6 matching bases. Trimming took off 7 bases at V and 0 bases at J, with 13 bases between the two ends. The CDR3 length is 15 residues. Germline V gene lookup returns CDR1 LNHDA and CDR2 SQIVND (reference sequence). For the CDR3, the DNA is TGTGCCAGTAAGGTGGGACATCGCTCTGGAAACACCATATATTTT. Translation: CASKVGHRSGNTIYF. The entire variable domain, with the rest obtained from reference TRBV19 and TRBJ1-3, is as follows: DGGITQSPKYLFRKEGQNVTLSCEQNLNHDAMYWYRQDPGQGLRLIYYSQIVNDFQKGDIAEGYSVSREKKESFPLTVTSAQKNPTAFYLCASKVGHRSGNTIYFGEGSWLTVV.

The chain couples TRBV20-1 to TRBJ1-1; D is unclear. This CDR3 spans 11 amino acids. Looked up from germline, CDR1 is DFQATT and CDR2 is SNEGSKA (reference sequence). Trimming pared 2 bases from V and 4 bases from J, leaving 5 bases between. CDR3: CSARKSTEAFF. The CDR3 coding sequence is TGCAGTGCTAGAAAAAGCACTGAAGCTTTCTTT.

The chain couples TRBV27 to TRBJ2-4; possibly TRBD1 for D (6 bases). The germline V gene has CDR1 MNHEY and CDR2 SMNVEV (reference sequence). The CDR3 totals 14 residues. V was shortened by 6 bases and J by 9 bases, with 18 bases between the two germline ends. The CDR3 here is CASSPWDKGGIQYF. For the CDR3, the DNA is TGTGCCAGCAGCCCCTGGGACAAGGGCGGCATTCAGTACTTC.

The J gene is TRBJ2-5, the V gene TRBV7-2; D unclear. Germline CDR1 is SGHTA and CDR2 is FQGNSA. The CDR3 contains 12 residues. Between the trimmed V and J ends, which lost 5 bases and 9 bases, there was a span of 13 bases. The CDR3 bases are TGTGCCAGCAGCCCTCAAACTTGGGCCCAGTACTTC. Amino acids: CASSPQTWAQYF.

This sequence joins TRBV27 and TRBJ2-5; TRBD2 aligns across 13 bases. The germline gives CDR1 MNHEY, CDR2 SMNVEV (reference sequence). V shed 5 bases, J shed 2 bases, and the junction held 5 bases outside the gene matches. The CDR3 consists of 16 residues. Written as DNA, the CDR3 is TGTGCCAGCAGTGAGGGACTAGCGGGGCTTCAAGAGACCCAGTACTTC. Its protein is CASSEGLAGLQETQYF.